This entry describes one T cell receptor (beta chain). Donors included only healthy HIV-negative adults lacking recent acute infections or vaccinations. The sample is drawn from a study of shared clonotypes between healthy human individuals. V was clipped by 5 bases and J by 5 bases, with 15 bases between them. The CDR3 consists of 15 residues. Germline CDR1 and CDR2: LNHNV and YYDKDF (reference sequence). At a deep level, the assay was run. Here immunoSEQ multiplex PCR was the method, and the copy in TCRdb shows in-frame clones only, minus some. The sample carries under 150,000 clones, 65% to 75% recorded once.

This receptor was obtained from a woman under 40 in good health. Sequencing was performed on memory CD8+ T cells sorted from blood. Sample subset: CD45RO+ cells pooled with CCR7-negative TemRA cells. The chain is built from TRBV15 and TRBJ1-4; no definite D call. CDR3 DNA sequence: TGTGCCACCAGCCCCCAGGAGGGTTCCAATGAAAAACTGTTTTTT. It yields the protein CATSPQEGSNEKLFF.